The entry that follows covers one TCR beta chain sequence. This clonotype came up many times. Its antigen is unknown. No much larger clonotype is one base removed from it; base qualities were not supplied. The data belong to a study of T-cell reconstitution after alpha-beta-depleted transplantation in children (dated by TCRdb to 2016 to 2018). Describing the broader study: Using TCR repertoire profiling, the study quantitatively followed how T-cell immune reconstitution unfolded in children after TCRalphabeta/CD19-depleted allogeneic hematopoietic cell transplantation. Points the paper makes about the study in general: Hyperexpanded clone frequencies declined over subsequent months; after one year, T-cell counts and TCRbeta diversity were mostly attributed to newly produced T cells. In some patients, the high TCRbeta diversity seen at day 60 was put down to recipient T cells and intrathymic progenitors that had survived conditioning. Apparently early alphabetaT-cell count recovery about two months after transplant reportedly relied on only several hundred rapidly expanded clones derived from non-depleted graft cells.

Receptor libraries were prepared by PCR. The sample was run on an Illumina HiSeq 2500. TCR libraries were prepared with molecular barcoding, using unique molecular identifiers to normalize TCRbeta repertoire quantification. TCRdb reanalyzed the raw reads on its own, using fastp at Q25 for trimming and MiXCR for clone calling, and kept in-frame beta chains. CDR3 protein sequences are deduplicated, and each keeps its most common genes and DNA. Recorded for this sample are 600,000 or so distinct CDR3 sequences; 20% to 25% of them occurred a single time. The ten largest clones represent approximately 14% of the sample. Via the germline V gene, CDR1 is SGHTA and CDR2 FQGNSA. A distance of 19 bases separates the germline ends of V and J, which lose 5 bases and 3 bases respectively. The CDR3 numbers 16 residues from cysteine through phenylalanine. The read is trimmed to its CDR3 DNA, 48 bases read in frame from base 1.

What the treatment or condition label conveys for this sample: allogeneic hematopoietic cell transplantation with graft depleted of TCRalphabeta T cells and CD19 B cells. Transplant recipients were children who received TCRalphabeta/CD19-depleted allogeneic hematopoietic cell grafts. The clonotype was recovered from a boy younger than two who had a stem cell transplant for acute myeloid leukemia, so the T cells may come from the graft donor. The specimen comprised PBMCs, mostly from graft donor cells, sampled 360 days after TCRalphabeta/CD19-depleted stem cell transplant. The chain couples TRBV7-2 to TRBJ1-1; the D gene is perhaps TRBD1, on 6 matching bases. The DNA sequence reads TGTGCCAGCAGCCCCCCAGGGGCCGGTTCAGACACTGAAGCTTTCTTT. It codes for CASSPPGAGSDTEAFF.